This T cell receptor (beta chain) was retrieved from a study of memory CD4+ T cells and cytomegalovirus serostatus. Data came from immunoSEQ multiplex PCR; TCRdb stores just in-frame clones and leaves some out. The repertoire consists of around 57,000 clones, with around three quarters occurring once and the leading ten covering 0.5% to 0.55%. V dropped 1 base and J dropped 3 bases, with 6 bases sitting between them. Germline assignment: CDR1 SGHVS and CDR2 FNYEAQ. This CDR3 comprises 13 residues. Study observations and caveats: About 40% of the 164 known CMV-associated TCRbeta sequences appeared in CD4+ memory.

Turning to this clone: Its specificity is not known.

The sort gate was single viable CD3+CD4+CD8-CD45RO+ cells for memory CD4+ T cells. This rearrangement joins TRBV7-6 to TRBJ1-1; unclear D gene. Sequenced: memory CD4+ T cells from blood. The TCR was taken from an adult in good health and CMV-seronegative. Some clones in this sample may be carry-over from other donors' samples. The CDR3 DNA sequence: TGTGCCAGCAGCTTAGGGCAGTACACTGAAGCTTTCTTT. Protein sequence: CASSLGQYTEAFF.